The 4 T cell receptor beta chains below were found in one sample sequenced in a study of blood T cell repertoires in COVID-19. Assay used: immunoSEQ multiplex PCR; TCRdb lists only in-frame clones, some missing. The table lists 35,000 to 45,000 clones, roughly four fifths of them singletons. The specimen was peripheral blood. The receptors originated from a human donor in a cohort sampled during active COVID-19.

The chain recombines TRBV5-8 with TRBJ1-1; 11 bases match TRBD1. V lost 5 bases, J lost 3 bases, and 3 bases stayed unmatched. Looked up from germline, CDR1 is SGHTS and CDR2 is YDEGEE. The CDR3 has 14 amino acids. The CDR3: CASRRGQGDTEAFF. The DNA of the CDR3 is TGTGCCAGCAGGCGGGGACAGGGGGACACTGAAGCTTTCTTT.

The chain carries TRBV5-6 and TRBJ1-2, with TRBD1 matching over 10 bases. Germline V lookup: CDR1 SGHDT, CDR2 YYEEEE. J was trimmed by 5 bases and V by 5 bases; bases with no gene match: 6. The CDR3 spans 14 residues. The CDR3: CASSTGTGDYGYTF. CDR3 bases: TGTGCCAGCAGTACCGGGACAGGGGATTATGGCTACACCTTC.

The chain carries TRBV24-1 and TRBJ2-3; D might be TRBD1 (5 bases). The CDR3 runs 16 residues. Looked up from germline, CDR1 is KGHDR and CDR2 is SFDVKD. Trimming took off 4 bases at V and 0 bases at J, with 13 bases between the two ends. Written as DNA, the CDR3 is TGTGCCACCAGTGACAGGACAACTACTAGCACAGATACGCAGTATTTT. It is translated as CATSDRTTTSTDTQYF.

This clone was detected only once. The chain has TRBV14 and TRBJ2-2, with D tentatively TRBD2 (6 bases). The germline gives CDR1 SGHDN, CDR2 FVKESK. The CDR3 consists of 15 residues. V was pared by 1 base and J by 4 bases, with 10 bases between. The CDR3 DNA follows: TGTGCCAGCAGCCAAGTACAAGCGGGCACCGGGGAGCTGTTTTTT. It translates to CASSQVQAGTGELFF. Full variable domain (outside the CDR3, taken from reference TRBV14 and TRBJ2-2): EAGVTQFPSHSVIEKGQTVTLRCDPISGHDNLYWYRRVMGKEIKFLLHFVKESKQDESGMPNNRFLAERTGGTYSTLKVQPAELEDSGVYFCASSQVQAGTGELFFGEGSRLTVL.